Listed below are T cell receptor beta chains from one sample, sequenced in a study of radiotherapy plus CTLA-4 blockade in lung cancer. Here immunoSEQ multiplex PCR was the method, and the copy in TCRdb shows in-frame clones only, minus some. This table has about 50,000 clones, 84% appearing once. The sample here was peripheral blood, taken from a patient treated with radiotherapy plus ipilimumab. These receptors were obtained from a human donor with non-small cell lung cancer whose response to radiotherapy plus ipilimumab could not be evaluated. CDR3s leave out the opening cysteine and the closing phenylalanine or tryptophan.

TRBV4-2 ASSHSGDGTVVPQY
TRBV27 ASSPDRDDTEAF
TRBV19 ASSARESINEKLF
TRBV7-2 ATAGGGGEKLF
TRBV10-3 AISDPTGKKPYGYT
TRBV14 ASSQINADTQY
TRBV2 ASRIASSSYNEQF
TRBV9 ASSPRTGGFEKLF
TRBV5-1 ASSPGAPLNTEAF
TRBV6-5 ASSYGLDYDTQY
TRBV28 ASSSPGQDTGELF